This T cell receptor (beta chain) was sequenced in a study of CD8+CD57+ T cells in acquired aplastic anemia. Turning to the study itself: DNA recovered from sorted CD4+ and CD8+ cells had a mean of about 3.5 ug.

This CDR3 is 13 amino acids long. The V gene's germline CDR1 is SEHNR and CDR2 FQNEAQ (reference sequence). V lost 2 bases and J lost 1, with 5 bases in between. Study-wide findings and caveats: Overlap between patients and controls comprised about 28 CD8+ CDR3 sequences. Significance was not reached for CD8+ Simpson's diversity between patients and controls.

With respect to this clonotype: Its antigen is not known.

The template used for profiling TCR beta VDJ and CDR3 was genomic DNA. TCRdb re-derived calls from the reads in MiXCR, one entry per CDR3 protein. The sample lists 150,000 to 200,000 distinct CDR3 sequences, 64% occurring once. Sequenced input: sorted CD4+, CD8+, or CD8+CD57+ T cells (not recorded which) from PBMCs. This TCR was sampled from a human donor with severe aplastic anemia or a healthy control (not recorded which). The chain carries TRBV7-9 and TRBJ2-5, with D unresolved. CDR3 nucleotide sequence: TGTGCCAGCAGCTTAAACACCCAAGAGACCCAGTACTTC. Residues: CASSLNTQETQYF. Drawing the rest from reference TRBV7-9 and TRBJ2-5, the complete variable domain is DTGVSQNPRHKITKRGQNVTFRCDPISEHNRLYWYRQTLGQGPEFLTYFQNEAQLEKSRLLSDRFSAERPKGSFSTLEIQRTEQGDSAMYLCASSLNTQETQYFGPGTRLLVL.